This TCR beta chain was observed in a study of PD-L1 blockade in urothelial cancer. Study overall: Atezolizumab, begun by patients around 2014, was given at 1,200 mg intravenously every 3 weeks. Patients had received 0 to 3 prior chemotherapy regimens.

The CDR3 runs 14 residues. V lost 1 base, J lost 3 bases, and 10 bases lay in between. The germline CDR1 and CDR2 sequences are SNHLY and FYNNEI. By sample fraction, this clone is large (0.1 to 1%). Data came from immunoSEQ multiplex PCR; TCRdb stores just in-frame clones and leaves some out. The sample holds around 27,000 clones; 75% to 90% are singletons and the top ten take about 2%. The clonotype comes from a man aged 45-60 years with urothelial cancer. The sequencing here drew on PBMCs, taken around atezolizumab (anti-PD-L1) treatment. The chain combines TRBV2 with TRBJ2-7; a weak D match, TRBD2 (6 bases). The chain's CDR3 is CASSEGLGGYEQYF. CDR3 DNA: TGTGCCAGCAGTGAAGGACTAGGAGGCTACGAGCAGTACTTC.